The text below deals with one T cell receptor (beta chain). The data were taken from a study of cytomegalovirus exposure and HLA in healthy donors. The PCR made use of 60 Vbeta and 13 Jbeta primers. The table came from immunoSEQ multiplex PCR; TCRdb's copy has only in-frame clones and leaves some out. Of some 200,000 clones listed, around 77% are singletons. The trim removed 2 bases at V and 10 bases at J, leaving 3 bases unmatched. Germline V gene data show CDR1 as SGHRS and CDR2 as YFSETQ. This CDR3 spans 14 amino acids. This clonotype was sampled from a female donor in good health and CMV-seronegative. The sample was PBMCs. The V and J genes are TRBV5-1 and TRBJ1-6, with 10 bases matching TRBD1. The CDR3 sequence is CASSFGQGDSPLHF. CDR3 nucleotides: TGCGCCAGCAGCTTCGGACAGGGGGACTCACCCCTCCACTTT.